This entry lists 30 T cell receptor beta chains sequenced from one sample in a study of blood T cell repertoires in COVID-19. The protocol was immunoSEQ multiplex PCR, while the TCRdb copy is restricted to in-frame clones and leaves out a portion. The profile shows approximately 200,000 clones, approximately 90% of them singletons. Source material: PBMCs or T cells enriched from blood (not recorded which). The receptors here all came from a man under 40 who had recovered from COVID-19.

This chain uses TRBV7-9 with TRBJ2-3; D is uncertain. Trimming left V 5 bases short and J 5 bases short, with 8 bases between. Germline V lookup: CDR1 SEHNR, CDR2 FQNEAQ (reference sequence). This CDR3 region has 12 residues. The CDR3 spells CASSPFLDTQYF. The CDR3 bases are TGTGCCAGCAGCCCCTTTTTAGATACGCAGTATTTT.

The V and J genes are TRBV7-8 and TRBJ2-7, with D possibly TRBD2 on 6 matching bases. Germline V CDR1 and CDR2: SGHVS, FQNEAQ. The CDR3 has 18 residues. V lost 5 bases and J lost 3, with 26 bases in between. Written as DNA, the CDR3 is TGTGCCAGCAGCAGCAGCCGTCCGGGACTGACGCCCCGCTACGAGCAGTACTTC. Amino acids: CASSSSRPGLTPRYEQYF.

V and J are TRBV6-2 or TRBV6-3 and TRBJ2-7; 15 bases match TRBD2. The germline gives CDR1 MNHEY, CDR2 SVGEGT. This CDR3 has 19 amino acids. J was trimmed by 0 bases and V by 2 bases; bases with no gene match: 8. CDR3 amino acids: CASSYPVGLAGGSSYEQYF. The CDR3 bases are TGTGCCAGCAGTTACCCCGTGGGACTAGCGGGGGGTAGCTCCTACGAGCAGTACTTC.

The chain has TRBV5-6 and TRBJ2-7; the D gene is possibly TRBD2 (6 bases). The CDR3 spans 15 residues. Germline V gene lookup returns CDR1 SGHDT and CDR2 YYEEEE. V gave up 2 bases and J gave up 0 bases, with 12 bases separating them. The CDR3: CASSFRGTSSYEQYF. The CDR3 region has the DNA TGTGCCAGCAGCTTCCGGGGGACCTCCTCCTACGAGCAGTACTTC.

V usage is TRBV30 and J usage is TRBJ2-5; unclear D gene. Germline CDR1 reads GTSNPN; CDR2 reads SVGIG (reference sequence). CDR3 length equals 12 residues. V lost 0 bases to trimming and J lost 9 bases, with 11 bases between them. CDR3 nucleotide sequence: TGTGCCTGGAGTGTACAAGCGACGTCCCAGTACTTC. Protein product: CAWSVQATSQYF. Complete variable domain (other parts from reference TRBV30 and TRBJ2-5): SQTIHQWPATLVQPVGSPLSLECTVEGTSNPNLYWYRQAAGRGLQLLFYSVGIGQISSEVPQNLSASRPQDRQFILSSKKLLLSDSGFYLCAWSVQATSQYFGPGTRLLVL.

The sample holds one count of this clone. The V gene is TRBV28, the J gene TRBJ2-7, with D tentatively TRBD1 (5 bases). CDR1 and CDR2 (germline): MDHEN, SYDVKM. Trimming took off 8 bases at V and 0 bases at J, with 17 bases between the two ends. The CDR3 runs 15 residues. The CDR3 DNA follows: TGTGCCAGCTTGGGGTTGAGACAGAACTCCTACGAGCAGTACTTC. Translated: CASLGLRQNSYEQYF.

The rearrangement links TRBV6-1 to TRBJ1-6; 9 positions match TRBD1. V lost 3 bases to trimming and J lost 5 bases; unmatched junction nucleotides: 5. Germline V gene sequence: CDR1 MNHNS, CDR2 SASEGT. This CDR3 has 16 residues. In nucleotides, the CDR3 is TGTGCCAGCAGTGACAGGACAGGGGCTAATAATTCACCCCTCCACTTT. It specifies CASSDRTGANNSPLHF.

The genes are TRBV28 and TRBJ1-5, with TRBD1 matching over 8 bases. V shed 6 bases, J shed 2 bases, and the junction held 6 bases outside the gene matches. The CDR3 is made up of 15 amino acids. From germline, CDR1 is MDHEN and CDR2 SYDVKM. The CDR3 DNA reads TGTGCCAGCAGCTCTCAGGGGGCCGGCAATCAGCCCCAGCATTTT. The encoded protein is CASSSQGAGNQPQHF.

The chain is built from TRBV7-9 and TRBJ1-2; possible D gene TRBD1, 5 bases. Germline-derived CDR1 and CDR2 are SEHNR and FQNEAQ (reference sequence). This CDR3 is 14 amino acids long. Between the trimmed V and J ends, which lost 1 base and 8 bases, there was a span of 14 bases. Written as DNA, the CDR3 is TGTGCCAGCAGCTTAGTCGGGGGAGCAGGGGGCTACACCTTC. The encoded protein is CASSLVGGAGGYTF.

The chain recombines TRBV5-4 with TRBJ1-2, with D uncertain. The CDR3 spans 14 residues. Trimming took off 3 bases at V and 7 bases at J, with 16 bases between the two ends. The germline CDR1 and CDR2 sequences are SGHNT and YYREEE (reference sequence). This CDR3 is CASSSPEIDRGYTF. The CDR3 DNA follows: TGTGCCAGCAGCTCGCCCGAGATCGATCGTGGCTACACCTTC.

This chain links TRBV9 with TRBJ2-7; TRBD1 aligns across 9 bases. The CDR3 contains 15 residues. Germline V gene sequence: CDR1 SGDLS, CDR2 YYNGEE. J gave up 6 bases and V 3 bases, and 10 bases lay outside the gene matches. The CDR3 loop reads CASSGGQGPSGEQYF. CDR3 nucleotide sequence: TGTGCCAGCAGCGGGGGACAGGGCCCCTCGGGCGAGCAGTACTTC.

V usage is TRBV4-1 and J usage is TRBJ2-2; D gene unclear. CDR1 is MGHRA, CDR2 YSYEKL, per germline. Trimming took 4 bases from V and 3 from J, leaving 15 bases between them. The CDR3 covers 16 residues. The DNA of the CDR3 is TGCGCCAGCAGCCTTGGTCTGGTAGAGGACACCGGGGAGCTGTTTTTT. Protein: CASSLGLVEDTGELFF.

This clone appeared a few times. This chain joins TRBV5-1 and TRBJ2-3, with TRBD2 identical over 8 bases. The CDR3 loop spans 14 amino acids. The ends lost 4 bases at V and 3 bases at J; junction bases unmatched: 4. The germline CDR1 and CDR2 sequences are SGHRS and YFSETQ. In nucleotides, the CDR3 is TGCGCCAGCAGCCCGGGACTAGGGACAGATACGCAGTATTTT. This encodes CASSPGLGTDTQYF.

The chain employs TRBV5-4 and TRBJ2-2; D not certain. Germline V gene sequence: CDR1 SGHNT, CDR2 YYREEE (reference sequence). Trimming cost V 0 bases and J 0 bases, with 12 bases left between them. This CDR3 is 17 amino acids long. CDR3 residues: CASSLVAGGSNTGELFF. In DNA, the CDR3 is TGTGCCAGCAGCTTGGTAGCTGGCGGATCGAACACCGGGGAGCTGTTTTTT.

This clone was seen a single time. This rearrangement joins TRBV6-6 to TRBJ1-5; 7 nucleotides agree with TRBD1. The J segment lost 2 bases and the V segment lost 2 bases, leaving 0 bases of the junction unmatched. This CDR3 is 14 amino acids long. The germline CDR1 and CDR2 sequences are MNHNY and SVGAGI (reference sequence). In DNA form, the CDR3 reads TGTGCCAGCAGTTACGGACAGGGCAATCAGCCCCAGCATTTT. Translation: CASSYGQGNQPQHF.

V gene TRBV7-9 combines with J gene TRBJ2-5, with D possibly matching TRBD1 (6 bases). Germline V lookup: CDR1 SEHNR, CDR2 FQNEAQ (reference sequence). This CDR3 has 14 residues. With 4 bases removed from V and 1 base from J, the gap between germline ends came to 10 bases. CDR3 DNA: TGTGCCAGCAGCTCTTGGACAGTCCAAGAGACCCAGTACTTC. As protein: CASSSWTVQETQYF.

This rearrangement joins TRBV3-1 (or the pseudogene TRBV3-2) to TRBJ2-7; tentatively, D is TRBD1 (6 bases). Germline CDR1 reads LGHDT; CDR2 reads YNNKEL (reference sequence). CDR3 length: 17 amino acids. V lost 8 bases and J 1 base, leaving 24 bases between the germline ends. The CDR3 loop is CASSRDSWTERSYEQYF. The CDR3, as DNA: TGTGCCAGCTCTCGTGACTCCTGGACAGAGAGGTCCTACGAGCAGTACTTC.

This chain uses TRBV5-6 with TRBJ2-7; D is uncertain. Germline V lookup: CDR1 SGHDT, CDR2 YYEEEE. CDR3 size: 12 residues. With 4 bases removed from V and 3 bases from J, the gap between germline ends came to 8 bases. The CDR3 reads CASSRYLYEQYF. CDR3 DNA sequence: TGTGCCAGCAGCCGTTATCTCTACGAGCAGTACTTC.

A few counts support this clone. The chain has TRBV19 and TRBJ2-2; 8 bases match TRBD1. V was clipped by 4 bases and J by 5 bases; unmatched bases: 9. The CDR3 contains 16 residues. Germline CDR1 and CDR2: LNHDA and SQIVND (reference sequence). CDR3 region: CASSTGGRQGTGELFF. DNA for the CDR3: TGTGCCAGTAGTACAGGGGGCAGGCAGGGGACCGGGGAGCTGTTTTTT.

The table lists this clone with a count of one. J is TRBJ1-2 and V is TRBV27; 9 bases agree with TRBD1. Germline-derived CDR1 and CDR2 are MNHEY and SMNVEV (reference sequence). After removal of 5 bases from V and 8 bases from J, the junction contained 12 bases not matched to a gene. This CDR3 contains 15 residues. CDR3 in amino acids: CASSDPGTGFFGYTF. DNA for the CDR3: TGTGCCAGCAGTGACCCCGGGACAGGGTTTTTCGGCTACACCTTC.

This chain uses TRBV5-4 with TRBJ2-7; D gene unclear. V gave up 6 bases and J gave up 0 bases, with 13 bases separating them. The CDR3 is made up of 14 amino acids. Germline values: CDR1 SGHNT, CDR2 YYREEE (reference sequence). The CDR3 region has the DNA TGTGCCAGCACCGGTGCCCAAAACTCCTACGAGCAGTACTTC. This sequence encodes CASTGAQNSYEQYF.

The rearrangement links TRBV11-1 to TRBJ1-5; no definite D call. The CDR3 is made up of 13 amino acids. The V end lost 5 bases, the J end lost 7 bases, and 12 bases lay between the germline ends. Germline V gives CDR1 SGHAT, CDR2 FQDESV (reference sequence). CDR3 in DNA: TGTGCCAGCAGCCCTGGCACCGGGCAGCCCCAGCATTTT. Its translation is CASSPGTGQPQHF.

With respect to this clone: Only one base separates this from a far larger clonotype, so it likely reflects a read error. At the DNA level, this CDR3 is encoded by other sequences in the same sample as well. This chain links TRBV7-4 with TRBJ1-5, with D perhaps TRBD1 (5 bases). Trimming took off 7 bases at V and 1 base at J, with 20 bases between the two ends. Per germline, CDR1 SGHVT and CDR2 SQSDAQ. The CDR3 has 17 amino acids. The CDR3 sequence is CASTDGYGGGSNQPQHF. In DNA form, the CDR3 reads TGTGCCAGCACCGACGGATACGGGGGGGGGAGCAATCAGCCCCAGCATTTT.

This clone was counted once. The J gene is TRBJ1-2, the V gene TRBV19; a possible D gene is TRBD1 (5 bases). Per germline, CDR1 LNHDA and CDR2 SQIVND (reference sequence). The CDR3 sequence is 16 residues long. With 4 bases removed from V and 4 bases from J, the gap between germline ends came to 19 bases. The CDR3 coding sequence is TGTGCCAGTAGTACCCCCAGGAGGGGATCTCTCTATGGCTACACCTTC. Its translation: CASSTPRRGSLYGYTF.

J is TRBJ2-3 and V is TRBV5-1; the D gene is possibly TRBD1 (5 bases). The CDR3 totals 16 residues. Trimming took 4 bases from V and 0 from J, leaving 15 bases between them. Per germline, CDR1 SGHRS and CDR2 YFSETQ. The CDR3 is CASSPDRSSSTDTQYF. CDR3 nucleotide sequence: TGCGCCAGCAGCCCCGACAGATCCTCTAGCACAGATACGCAGTATTTT.

V is TRBV28 and J is TRBJ2-7, with D possibly TRBD1 on 5 matching bases. The CDR3 sequence is 15 residues long. The V and J ends lost 9 bases and 3 bases respectively, with 21 bases between them. Per the germline V gene, CDR1 is MDHEN and CDR2 is SYDVKM. CDR3 protein: CASIPQGVGHYEQYF. CDR3 DNA sequence: TGTGCCAGTATTCCCCAGGGCGTAGGCCACTACGAGCAGTACTTC.

The chain links TRBV7-9 to TRBJ2-7; 8 bases map to TRBD2. Trimming took 4 bases from V and 2 from J; bases not matched to a gene: 4. The CDR3 totals 14 residues. Germline values: CDR1 SEHNR, CDR2 FQNEAQ (reference sequence). The DNA for the CDR3 is TGTGCCAGCAGCTCGGGGACTAGACCCTACGAGCAGTACTTC. This codes for CASSSGTRPYEQYF.

The chain employs TRBV6-5 and TRBJ2-2; no definite D call. The CDR3 covers 15 residues. Germline CDR1 and CDR2: MNHEY and SVGAGI. V dropped 6 bases and J dropped 4 bases, with 15 bases sitting between them. The CDR3 sequence is CASREARLGTGELFF. The CDR3 DNA is TGTGCCAGCAGAGAGGCAAGGTTGGGCACCGGGGAGCTGTTTTTT.

As to this clone: This sample includes further DNA sequences coding for the same CDR3. The genes are TRBV30 and TRBJ1-2; no clear D. Trimming took off 4 bases at V and 4 bases at J, with 10 bases between the two ends. CDR3 size: 12 residues. Germline CDR1 is GTSNPN and CDR2 is SVGIG (reference sequence). As DNA, the CDR3 is TGTGCCTGGAACCCGGGATCCTATGGCTACACCTTC. Residues: CAWNPGSYGYTF.

This clone was recorded once. The V and J genes are TRBV7-6 and TRBJ2-7; possible D gene TRBD2, 5 bases. The germline CDR1 and CDR2 sequences are SGHVS and FNYEAQ. Trimming took off 5 bases at V and 3 bases at J, with 23 bases between the two ends. The CDR3 is 17 residues long. This chain's CDR3 is CASSRGVGRTPVYEQYF. The CDR3 nucleotides read TGTGCCAGCAGCCGGGGTGTCGGACGGACGCCCGTCTACGAGCAGTACTTC.